The 13 T cell receptor beta chains listed next were all sequenced from one sample in a study of synovial regulatory T cells in juvenile arthritis. The repertoire was sequenced with immunoSEQ multiplex PCR; TCRdb's copy has only in-frame clones and lacks some. In all, the sample yields under 1,200 clones. Antigen specificity for these receptors is unknown. General study results and limits: Compared with other blood Treg cells, inflammation-associated Treg cells had reduced TCR diversity.

The sample consisted of Treg cells from blood. Subset reported: HLA-DR+ inflammation-associated blood Treg cells. The source is a donor under 30 with juvenile idiopathic arthritis.

By frequency, this clone is medium-sized. J is TRBJ2-5 and V is TRBV28. Germline CDR1 MDHEN, CDR2 SYDVKM. This CDR3 comprises 13 residues. Nucleotide data are not available. CDR3 protein: CASSLDVFGTQYF.

Its frequency marks this clone as medium-sized. The rearrangement uses TRBV5-1 and TRBJ1-2; the D call from TCRdb, TRBD1, cannot be confirmed without DNA. The CDR3 covers 17 residues. DNA was not recorded. CDR1 SGHRS and CDR2 YFSETQ come from the germline V gene. CDR3 protein: CASSLEVRTGTNYGYTF.

This clone is identified as medium-sized (0.01 to 0.1%) from frequency. This sequence joins TRBV4-2 and TRBJ2-2; TCRdb proposes TRBD1, but this gene call is untestable without DNA. From germline, CDR1 is LGHNA and CDR2 YNFKEQ. This CDR3 is 17 amino acids long. The nucleotide record is missing. The CDR3: CASSRLGQGAGTGELFF.

Frequency places this clone as medium-sized. The chain couples TRBV19 to TRBJ2-7. This CDR3 is built from 15 residues. This entry has no DNA. From germline, CDR1 is LNHDA and CDR2 SQIVND (reference sequence). The CDR3 spells CASSMGVGGPYEQYF.

This clone registers medium-sized by frequency. V and J are TRBV9 and TRBJ1-2; TCRdb outputs TRBD1, but without DNA this stays unchecked. This CDR3 spans 15 amino acids. The DNA is not on file. Germline V CDR1 and CDR2: SGDLS, YYNGEE. CDR3 sequence: CASSARLDNNYGYTF.

This clone counts as medium-sized by frequency. The chain couples TRBV6-1 to TRBJ1-1; TCRdb names TRBD1, which stays unverified in the absence of DNA. This CDR3 contains 15 residues. No DNA has been recorded. CDR1 and CDR2 from the germline V gene are MNHNS and SASEGT. The CDR3 sequence is CASSRRTGVGTEAFF.

Its frequency marks this clone as large. V gene TRBV6-1 combines with J gene TRBJ1-1. Germline assignment: CDR1 MNHNS and CDR2 SASEGT. The CDR3 extends over 13 amino acids. The protein alone is recorded here. CDR3 sequence reads: CASSGRGKTEAFF.

This clone is identified as medium-sized (0.01 to 0.1%) from frequency. The V call is TRBV6-5, the J call TRBJ2-7; the TCRdb D gene call, TRBD2, has no DNA to confirm it. CDR1 and CDR2 from the germline V gene are MNHEY and SVGAGI. The CDR3 extends over 14 amino acids. No DNA is given. The CDR3 sequence is CASSYRTSGYEQYF.

This clone is medium-sized by frequency. The CDR3 here is CASSARIPGFASPLHF. The rearrangement joins TRBV4-1 to TRBJ1-6. Germline lookup yields CDR1 MGHRA and CDR2 YSYEKL. This CDR3 has 16 amino acids. The protein alone is recorded here.

This clone shows up as medium-sized by frequency. The V gene is TRBV5-1, the J gene TRBJ2-3; there is no DNA to check the TCRdb D call of TRBD2. Germline CDR1 and CDR2: SGHRS and YFSETQ. This CDR3 has 14 amino acids. No DNA has been recorded. CDR3 loop: CATRRLASTDTQYF.

The chain joins TRBV30 to TRBJ1-2. This CDR3 has 14 residues. DNA for this receptor is not on file. Germline-derived CDR1 and CDR2 are GTSNPN and SVGIG (reference sequence). CDR3 region: CACNPPGRGYGYTF.

According to its frequency, this clone is medium-sized. V and J are TRBV5-4 and TRBJ2-1; the D gene TCRdb calls, TRBD1, cannot be checked with no DNA. Germline values: CDR1 SGHNT, CDR2 YYREEE (reference sequence). The CDR3 covers 13 residues. DNA was not recorded. This CDR3 reads CASSPLGPNEQFF.

CDR3 loop: CASSSRGRGSSGYTF. This chain links TRBV19 with TRBJ1-2. CDR1 and CDR2 (germline): LNHDA, SQIVND (reference sequence). This CDR3 is built from 15 residues. There is no recorded DNA. Combining the CDR3 with reference TRBV19 and TRBJ1-2 gives the whole variable domain DGGITQSPKYLFRKEGQNVTLSCEQNLNHDAMYWYRQDPGQGLRLIYYSQIVNDFQKGDIAEGYSVSREKKESFPLTVTSAQKNPTAFYLCASSSRGRGSSGYTFGSGTRLTVV.